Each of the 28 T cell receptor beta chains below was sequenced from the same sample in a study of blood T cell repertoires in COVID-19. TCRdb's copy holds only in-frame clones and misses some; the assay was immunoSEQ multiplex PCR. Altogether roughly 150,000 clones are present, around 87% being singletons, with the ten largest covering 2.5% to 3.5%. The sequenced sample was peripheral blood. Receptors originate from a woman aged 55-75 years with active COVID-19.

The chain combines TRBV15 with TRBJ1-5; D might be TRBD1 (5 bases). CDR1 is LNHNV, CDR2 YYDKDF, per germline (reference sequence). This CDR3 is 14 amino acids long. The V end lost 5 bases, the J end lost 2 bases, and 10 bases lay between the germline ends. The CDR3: CATSLRVGNQPQHF. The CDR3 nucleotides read TGTGCCACCAGCCTCAGGGTTGGCAATCAGCCCCAGCATTTT.

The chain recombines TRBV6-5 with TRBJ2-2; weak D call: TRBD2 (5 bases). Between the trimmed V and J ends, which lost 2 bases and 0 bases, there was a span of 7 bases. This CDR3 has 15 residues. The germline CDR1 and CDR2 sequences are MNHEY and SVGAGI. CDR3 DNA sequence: TGTGCCAGCAGTTACGGGAGACCGAACACCGGGGAGCTGTTTTTT. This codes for CASSYGRPNTGELFF.

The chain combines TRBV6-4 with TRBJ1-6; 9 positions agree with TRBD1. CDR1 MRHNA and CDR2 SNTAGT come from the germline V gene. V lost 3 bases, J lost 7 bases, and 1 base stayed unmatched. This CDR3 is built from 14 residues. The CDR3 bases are TGTGCCAGCAGTGAAGGGACAGGGAATTCACCCCTCCACTTT. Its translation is CASSEGTGNSPLHF.

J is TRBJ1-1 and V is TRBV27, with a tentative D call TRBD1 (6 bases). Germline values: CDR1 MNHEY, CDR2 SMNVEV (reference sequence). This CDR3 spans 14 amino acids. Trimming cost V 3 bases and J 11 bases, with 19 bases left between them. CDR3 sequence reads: CASSFDRSTRKAFF. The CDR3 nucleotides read TGTGCCAGCAGTTTTGACAGGAGCACCAGAAAGGCTTTCTTT.

The CDR3 region is CASSFGAGISYEQYF. CDR3 coding DNA: TGTGCCAGCAGCTTTGGAGCGGGAATCTCCTACGAGCAGTACTTC. The rearrangement uses TRBV11-2 and TRBJ2-7; 7 nucleotides align to TRBD2. V was pared by 3 bases and J by 0 bases, with 5 bases of the junction left unmatched. This CDR3 spans 15 amino acids. Germline V gene data show CDR1 as SGHAT and CDR2 as FQNNGV. Drawing the rest from reference TRBV11-2 and TRBJ2-7, the complete variable domain is EAGVAQSPRYKIIEKRQSVAFWCNPISGHATLYWYQQILGQGPKLLIQFQNNGVVDDSQLPKDRFSAERLKGVDSTLKIQPAKLEDSAVYLCASSFGAGISYEQYFGPGTRLTVT.

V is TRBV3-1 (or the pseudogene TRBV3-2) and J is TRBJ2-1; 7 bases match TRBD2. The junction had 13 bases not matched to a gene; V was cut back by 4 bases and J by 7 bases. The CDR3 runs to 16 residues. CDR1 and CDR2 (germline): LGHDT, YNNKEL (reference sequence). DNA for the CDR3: TGTGCCAGCAGCCCATGGGGGGGGAGCCATGAGAATGAGCAGTTCTTC. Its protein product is CASSPWGGSHENEQFF.

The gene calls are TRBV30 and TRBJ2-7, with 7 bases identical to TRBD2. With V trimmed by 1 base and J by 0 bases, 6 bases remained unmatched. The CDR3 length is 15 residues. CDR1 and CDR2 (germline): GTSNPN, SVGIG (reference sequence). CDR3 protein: CAWSDPSGYSYEQYF. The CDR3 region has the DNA TGTGCCTGGAGTGATCCTAGCGGATACTCCTACGAGCAGTACTTC. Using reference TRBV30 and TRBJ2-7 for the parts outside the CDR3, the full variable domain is SQTIHQWPATLVQPVGSPLSLECTVEGTSNPNLYWYRQAAGRGLQLLFYSVGIGQISSEVPQNLSASRPQDRQFILSSKKLLLSDSGFYLCAWSDPSGYSYEQYFGPGTRLTVT.

This CDR3 reads CASSEVAGSYNEQFF. CDR3 nucleotide sequence: TGTGCCAGCAGTGAGGTGGCGGGATCCTACAATGAGCAGTTCTTC. This chain uses TRBV2 with TRBJ2-1; possible D gene TRBD2, 6 bases. V was pared by 3 bases and J by 1 base, with 10 bases between. Germline loops: CDR1 SNHLY, CDR2 FYNNEI. The CDR3 runs 15 residues. Looking up the rest from reference TRBV2 and TRBJ2-1 gives the full variable domain: EPEVTQTPSHQVTQMGQEVILRCVPISNHLYFYWYRQILGQKVEFLVSFYNNEISEKSEIFDDQFSVERPDGSNFTLKIRSTKLEDSAMYFCASSEVAGSYNEQFFGPGTRLTVL.

In nucleotides, the CDR3 is TGTGCCAGCAGCTCTGGGTCAGGGACGAACACCGGGGAGCTGTTTTTT. This translates into CASSSGSGTNTGELFF. V and J are TRBV11-2 and TRBJ2-2; possibly TRBD1 for D (5 bases). CDR1 and CDR2 (germline): SGHAT, FQNNGV. This CDR3 is built from 16 residues. V shed 4 bases and J shed 0 bases, with 12 bases lying between them. Full variable domain (remainder filled in from reference TRBV11-2 and TRBJ2-2): EAGVAQSPRYKIIEKRQSVAFWCNPISGHATLYWYQQILGQGPKLLIQFQNNGVVDDSQLPKDRFSAERLKGVDSTLKIQPAKLEDSAVYLCASSSGSGTNTGELFFGEGSRLTVL.

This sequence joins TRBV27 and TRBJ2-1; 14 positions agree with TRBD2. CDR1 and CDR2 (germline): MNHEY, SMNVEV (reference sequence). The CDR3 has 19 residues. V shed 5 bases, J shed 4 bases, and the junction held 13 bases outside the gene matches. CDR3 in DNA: TGTGCCAGCAGTCCATACTCCGGGACTAGCGGGAGAGTGTACAATGAGCAGTTCTTC. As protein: CASSPYSGTSGRVYNEQFF.

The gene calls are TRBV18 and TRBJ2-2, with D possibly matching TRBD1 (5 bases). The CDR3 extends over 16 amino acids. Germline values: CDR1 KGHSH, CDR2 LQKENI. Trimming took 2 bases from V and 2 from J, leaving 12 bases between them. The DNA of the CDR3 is TGTGCCAGCTCACCAGTCTGGACAACTAACACCGGGGAGCTGTTTTTT. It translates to CASSPVWTTNTGELFF.

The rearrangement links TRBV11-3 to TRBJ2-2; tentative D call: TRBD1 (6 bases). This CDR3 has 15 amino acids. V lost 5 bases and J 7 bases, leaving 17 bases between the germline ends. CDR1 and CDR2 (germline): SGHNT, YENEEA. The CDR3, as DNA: TGTGCCAGCAGCCGATTCACAGGGTTGGGCGGGGAGCTGTTTTTT. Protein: CASSRFTGLGGELFF. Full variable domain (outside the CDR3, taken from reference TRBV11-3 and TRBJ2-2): EAGVVQSPRYKIIEKKQPVAFWCNPISGHNTLYWYLQNLGQGPELLIRYENEEAVDDSQLPKDRFSAERLKGVDSTLKIQPAELGDSAVYLCASSRFTGLGGELFFGEGSRLTVL.

CDR3 amino acids: CATIRTFPGLAGASYNEQFF. For the CDR3, the DNA is TGTGCCACCATAAGAACGTTCCCGGGACTAGCGGGAGCATCCTACAATGAGCAGTTCTTC. The chain combines TRBV27 with TRBJ2-1; 14 bases align to TRBD2. V gave up 10 bases and J gave up 1 base; unmatched junction bases: 18. This CDR3 contains 20 residues. Germline loops: CDR1 MNHEY, CDR2 SMNVEV (reference sequence).

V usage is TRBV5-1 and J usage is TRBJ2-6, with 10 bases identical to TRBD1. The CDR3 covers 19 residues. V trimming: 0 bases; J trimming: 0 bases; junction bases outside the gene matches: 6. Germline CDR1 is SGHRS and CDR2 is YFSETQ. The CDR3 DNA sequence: TGCGCCAGCAGCTTGGCCCGGACAGGGGGGGTCTCTGGGGCCAACGTCCTGACTTTC. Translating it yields CASSLARTGGVSGANVLTF.

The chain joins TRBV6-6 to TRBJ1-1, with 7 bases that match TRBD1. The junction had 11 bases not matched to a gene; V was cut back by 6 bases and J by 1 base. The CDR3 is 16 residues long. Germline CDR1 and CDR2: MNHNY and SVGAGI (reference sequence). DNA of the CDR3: TGTGCCAGCAGCCCACCCCCGGGACAGCGGAACACTGAAGCTTTCTTT. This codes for CASSPPPGQRNTEAFF.

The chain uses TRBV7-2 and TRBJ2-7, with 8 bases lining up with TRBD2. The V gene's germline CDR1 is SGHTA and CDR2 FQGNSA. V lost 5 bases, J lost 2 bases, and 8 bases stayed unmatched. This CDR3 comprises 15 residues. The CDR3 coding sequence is TGTGCCAGCAGCCTCCGGACTAGCCCTACCTACGAGCAGTACTTC. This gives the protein CASSLRTSPTYEQYF.

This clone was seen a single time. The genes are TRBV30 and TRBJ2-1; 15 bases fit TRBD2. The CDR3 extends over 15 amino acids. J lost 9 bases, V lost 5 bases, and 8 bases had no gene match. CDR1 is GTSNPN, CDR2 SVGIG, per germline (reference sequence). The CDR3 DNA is TGTGCCTGGGGGGGACTAGCGGGAGGAAGGAGTGAGCAGTTCTTC. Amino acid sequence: CAWGGLAGGRSEQFF.

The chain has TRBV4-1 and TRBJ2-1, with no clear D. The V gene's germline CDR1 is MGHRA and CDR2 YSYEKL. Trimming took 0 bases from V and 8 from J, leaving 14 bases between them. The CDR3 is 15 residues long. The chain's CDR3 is CASSQEGLGYHEQFF. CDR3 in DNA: TGCGCCAGCAGCCAAGAGGGTCTAGGTTATCATGAGCAGTTCTTC.

The CDR3 loop is CASSSGTGGSIYF. CDR3 in DNA: TGTGCCAGCAGCTCCGGGACAGGGGGGAGCATATATTTT. The genes are TRBV7-2 and TRBJ1-3; 11 bases are shared with TRBD1. Unmatched junction bases numbered 5, after V lost 4 bases and J lost 12 bases. This CDR3 contains 13 residues. Germline V gives CDR1 SGHTA, CDR2 FQGNSA.

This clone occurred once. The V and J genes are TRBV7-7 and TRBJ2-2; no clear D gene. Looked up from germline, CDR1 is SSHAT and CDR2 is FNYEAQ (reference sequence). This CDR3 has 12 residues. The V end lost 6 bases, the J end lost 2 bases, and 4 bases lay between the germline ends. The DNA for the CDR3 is TGTGCCAGCAGTAGAAACACCGGGGAGCTGTTTTTT. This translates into CASSRNTGELFF.

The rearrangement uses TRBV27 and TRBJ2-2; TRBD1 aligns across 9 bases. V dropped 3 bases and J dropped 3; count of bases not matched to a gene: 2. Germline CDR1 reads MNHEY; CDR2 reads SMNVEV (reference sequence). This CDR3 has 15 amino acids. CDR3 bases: TGTGCCAGCAGTTTGGACAGGGGTTACACCGGGGAGCTGTTTTTT. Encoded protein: CASSLDRGYTGELFF.

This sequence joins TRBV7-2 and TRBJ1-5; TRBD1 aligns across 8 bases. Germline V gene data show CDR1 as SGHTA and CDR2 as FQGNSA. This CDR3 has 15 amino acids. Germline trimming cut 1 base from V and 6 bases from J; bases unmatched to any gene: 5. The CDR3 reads CASSLVTGGGQPQHF. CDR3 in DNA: TGTGCCAGCAGCTTAGTAACAGGGGGTGGTCAGCCCCAGCATTTT.

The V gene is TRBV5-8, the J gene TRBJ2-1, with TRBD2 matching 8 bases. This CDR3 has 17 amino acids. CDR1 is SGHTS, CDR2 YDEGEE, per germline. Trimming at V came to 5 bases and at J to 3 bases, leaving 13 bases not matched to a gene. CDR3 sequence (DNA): TGTGCCAGCAGTCCCACCCTAGGGACTAGTCGCTACAATGAGCAGTTCTTC. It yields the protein CASSPTLGTSRYNEQFF.

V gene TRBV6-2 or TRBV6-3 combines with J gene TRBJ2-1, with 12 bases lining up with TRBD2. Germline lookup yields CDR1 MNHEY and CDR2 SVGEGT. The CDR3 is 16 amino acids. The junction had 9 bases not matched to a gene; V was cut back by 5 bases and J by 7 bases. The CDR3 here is CASSLELAGGINEQFF. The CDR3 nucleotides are TGTGCCAGCAGTCTCGAACTAGCGGGAGGAATTAATGAGCAGTTCTTC.

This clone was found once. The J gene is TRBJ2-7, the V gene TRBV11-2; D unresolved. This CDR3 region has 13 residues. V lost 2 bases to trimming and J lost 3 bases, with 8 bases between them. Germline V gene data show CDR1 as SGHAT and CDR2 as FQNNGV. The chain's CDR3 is CASSLSQLYEQYF. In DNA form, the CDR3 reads TGTGCCAGCAGCTTATCACAGCTCTACGAGCAGTACTTC.

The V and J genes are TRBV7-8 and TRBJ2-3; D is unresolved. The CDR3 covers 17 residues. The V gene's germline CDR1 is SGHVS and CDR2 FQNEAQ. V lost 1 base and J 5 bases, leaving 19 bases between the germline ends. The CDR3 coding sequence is TGTGCCAGCAGCTTAGGGGTTAGAGCCCTAGGTGGAGATACGCAGTATTTT. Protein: CASSLGVRALGGDTQYF. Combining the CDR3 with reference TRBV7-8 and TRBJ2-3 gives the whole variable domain GAGVSQSPRYKVAKRGQDVALRCDPISGHVSLFWYQQALGQGPEFLTYFQNEAQLDKSGLPSDRFFAERPEGSVSTLKIQRTQQEDSAVYLCASSLGVRALGGDTQYFGPGTRLTVL.

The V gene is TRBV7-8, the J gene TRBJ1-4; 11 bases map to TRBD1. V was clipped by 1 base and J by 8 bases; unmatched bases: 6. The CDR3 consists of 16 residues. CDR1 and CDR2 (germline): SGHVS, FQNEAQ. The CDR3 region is CASSLVFGTGGEKLFF. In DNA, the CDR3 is TGTGCCAGCAGCTTAGTTTTCGGGACAGGGGGAGAAAAACTGTTTTTT.

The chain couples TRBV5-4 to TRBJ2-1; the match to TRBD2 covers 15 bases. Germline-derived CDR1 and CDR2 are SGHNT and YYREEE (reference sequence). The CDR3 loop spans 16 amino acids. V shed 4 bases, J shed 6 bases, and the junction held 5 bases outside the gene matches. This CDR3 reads CASSTRTSGRANEQFF. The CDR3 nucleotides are TGTGCCAGCAGCACCCGGACTAGCGGGAGGGCCAATGAGCAGTTCTTC.